The present entry profiles one TCR beta chain with its context. This clonotype was found once. Its antigen is not yet known. Base qualities were left out, and no much larger clone turns up one base away. One read amounts to weak evidence. This entry comes from a study of blood T cells in healthy people across ages (dated by TCRdb to 2015 to 2017). About the investigation overall: In model experiments, template switching captured about one uniquely barcoded TCR beta cDNA molecule for every two T cells. Using deep sequencing normalized with unique cDNA molecular identifiers, the study measured how TCR beta repertoire diversity changes with age. The donors were split into four age groups: young (average 16 years), middle-aged (39), aged (approximately 59) and long-lived (more than 80). To avoid experimental bias, donors of different ages were spread randomly across the sequencing lanes. For two donors (one aged 18 to 29 and one aged 80 or older), the study analyzed two additional independent replicas of 1 million unique cDNA reads from the same blood draw.

The protocol used for the library was 5' RACE. This sample was sequenced with an Illumina HiSeq 2500. A second 7 to 11 cycle PCR used a sample-barcoded 5' primer and a J-beta primer mix. Each TCR beta cDNA molecule received a unique molecular identifier from a template-switch 5' adaptor carrying 12 random nucleotides. At least 2.5 million CDR3-containing paired-end reads were obtained from each sample. First-strand cDNA was synthesized from all RNA with the Mint cDNA synthesis kit, primed by a TRBC-specific oligonucleotide. After uracil-DNA glycosylase treatment, a first 18-cycle PCR used universal primers M1SS and BC2_uni_R on all cDNA. Under the source paper's analysis protocol: For normalization, 1 million high-quality reads were randomly selected from each sample, with every read carrying a distinct molecular identifier. Instead of being binned into consensus sequences, reads that shared molecular identifiers were thrown out. CDR3 identification, clonotype clustering and error correction used MiTCR with a Q25 quality threshold and the strictest error-elimination algorithm. A nonparametric unseen species model with Euler transformation was used to estimate lower-bound total TCR beta diversity. In-frame beta chains were kept once TCRdb had trimmed the public reads at Q25 with fastp and called clones with MiXCR. A single entry per CDR3 protein holds the most common genes and DNA from its merged rows. The V and J calls reflect TCRdb's pipeline rather than the authors' work. This sample lists 750,000 to 950,000 distinct CDR3 sequences; about 53% were detected once. The ten biggest clones cover roughly 37% of the sample.

Paper-wide results and their limitations: Because donor CMV infection status was unknown, age-related changes in expanded clonotypes were potentially confounded. Compared with the aged group, the long-lived group had more naive CD4+ T cells, fewer expanded clones and increased TCR diversity, suggesting age selection. Observed TCR beta diversity correlated strongly with the percentage of naive T cells measured by flow cytometry. Estimates of total diversity from one million sequenced T cells were regarded as lower bounds and underestimates. Because profiling used bulk unsorted PBMCs, naive and antigen-experienced compartments could not be compared conclusively. Observed TCR beta diversity per million T cells fell roughly linearly with age, and a significant reduction was already apparent by age about 38.

Systemically healthy Caucasian individuals from Russia, 35 to 50 in total and aged about 6 to 100 years, were included as donors. Around 9.9 milliliters of peripheral blood were collected from each donor into EDTA-treated Vacutainer tubes. Ficoll-Paque density-gradient centrifugation was used to isolate PBMCs, with at least 6 million obtained per sample. Total RNA, at least 5.5 micrograms per sample, was extracted from PBMCs with Trizol reagent. For every donor, an aliquot of PBMCs went through flow cytometry to measure the percentages of naive CD45RAhigh/CD27high T cells. The specimen sequenced was blood. The TCR comes from an elderly man in good health.

The bases are TGCGCCAGCAGCTTGGCCGGACTGTTCGGGGACAGATACGCGTATTTT. This translates into CASSLAGLFGDRYAYF. The V gene is TRBV5-1 and the J gene is TRBJ2-3, with 7 bases aligning to TRBD1. Trimming leaves V shorter by 0 bases and J shorter by 14 bases, with the junction holding 18 bases beyond the gene matches. CDR1 and CDR2, looked up from the germline V gene, are SGHRS and YFSETQ. Taken from cysteine to phenylalanine, the CDR3 has 16 residues. CDR3 DNA is the only sequence kept; it has 48 bases, read in frame from the first base.